The 2 T cell receptor beta chains below come from one sample, sequenced in a study of low-dose radiotherapy and immunotherapy resistance in tumors. Documented time point: before trial treatment. Alpha and beta chains were covered, as first-strand cDNA relied on TRAV- and TRBV-specific primers. TCRs underwent 15 to 20 PCR cycles of amplification with a constant-region primer and V-primer adapter. TCRdb reprocessed the reads via MiXCR and lists one record per CDR3 protein. The sample holds tens of thousands of distinct CDR3 sequences, about 25% seen once. This specimen consisted of PBMCs, obtained before treatment. These receptors all stem from a male donor with prostate cancer.

This clonotype was counted many times. The chain has TRBV25-1 and TRBJ2-2; D not resolved. Trimming cost V 5 bases and J 0 bases, with 13 bases left between them. Germline V gene lookup returns CDR1 MGHDK and CDR2 SYGVNS. The CDR3 runs to 16 residues. In nucleotides, the CDR3 is TGTGCCAGCAGTTCAGGCTCCAACCCGAACACCGGGGAGCTGTTTTTT. It yields the protein CASSSGSNPNTGELFF.

The chain has TRBV20-1 and TRBJ2-5, with D possibly matching TRBD1 (5 bases). Germline V CDR1 and CDR2: DFQATT, SNEGSKA (reference sequence). This CDR3 has 14 residues. Deletions cut 6 bases from V and 0 bases from J, with 14 bases between. For the CDR3, the DNA is TGCAGTGCCCCCAGGGTGGCGGACCAAGAGACCCAGTACTTC. This gives the protein CSAPRVADQETQYF.